This T cell receptor (beta chain) is from a study of blood T cells in healthy people across ages. Study findings and constraints: Higher diversity, along with more naive CD4+ cells, distinguished long-lived donors from aged donors.

The authors ran a second PCR of 7 to 11 cycles using a sample-barcoded 5' primer and a J-beta primer mix. A 12-random-nucleotide template-switch adaptor tagged each cDNA molecule. TCRdb redid the calling of the 5' RACE reads with MiXCR, one entry per CDR3 protein. The table has hundreds of thousands of distinct CDR3 sequences, over 45% seen once; the top ten hold around a third. Of note for this clonotype: Its antigen is not known.

CDR3 length: 17 residues. V gave up 0 bases and J gave up 0 bases; unmatched junction bases: 4. The germline V gene encodes CDR1 MGHDK and CDR2 SYGVNS. The sample comprised blood. This receptor was taken from a woman aged 60-75 years in good health. The chain employs TRBV25-1 and TRBJ2-3, with 9 bases identical to TRBD2. The CDR3 nucleotides are TGTGCCAGCAGTGAATACGCGACTAGCGGAAGCACAGATACGCAGTATTTT. Its translation: CASSEYATSGSTDTQYF.